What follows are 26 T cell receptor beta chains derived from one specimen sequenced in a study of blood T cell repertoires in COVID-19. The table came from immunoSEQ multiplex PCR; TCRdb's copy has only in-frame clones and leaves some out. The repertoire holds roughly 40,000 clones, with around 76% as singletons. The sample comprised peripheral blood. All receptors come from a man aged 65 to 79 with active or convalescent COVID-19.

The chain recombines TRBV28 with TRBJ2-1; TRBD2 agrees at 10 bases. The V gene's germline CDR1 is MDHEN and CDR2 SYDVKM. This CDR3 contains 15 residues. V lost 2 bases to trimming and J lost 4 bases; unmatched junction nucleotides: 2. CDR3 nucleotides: TGTGCCAGCAGTTTAGCAGCGGGGGGGTACAATGAGCAGTTCTTC. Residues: CASSLAAGGYNEQFF.

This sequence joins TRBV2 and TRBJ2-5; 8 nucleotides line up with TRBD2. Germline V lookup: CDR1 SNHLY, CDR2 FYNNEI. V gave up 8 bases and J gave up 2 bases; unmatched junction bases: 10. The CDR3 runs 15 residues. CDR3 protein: CASGSRGGTQETQYF. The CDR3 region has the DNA TGTGCCAGCGGTTCTCGGGGGGGAACGCAAGAGACCCAGTACTTC.

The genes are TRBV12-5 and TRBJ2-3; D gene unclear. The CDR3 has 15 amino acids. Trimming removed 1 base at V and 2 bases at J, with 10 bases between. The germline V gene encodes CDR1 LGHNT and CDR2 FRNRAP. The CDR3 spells CASGLGRRSTDTQYF. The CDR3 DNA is TGTGCTAGTGGTTTGGGCAGAAGATCCACAGATACGCAGTATTTT.

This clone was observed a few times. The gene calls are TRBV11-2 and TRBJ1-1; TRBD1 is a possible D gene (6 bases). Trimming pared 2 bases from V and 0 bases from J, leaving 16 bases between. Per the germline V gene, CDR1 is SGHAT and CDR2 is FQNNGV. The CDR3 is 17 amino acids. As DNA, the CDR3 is TGTGCCAGCAGCTTACCCCAGAGGACAGCCCTGAACACTGAAGCTTTCTTT. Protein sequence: CASSLPQRTALNTEAFF. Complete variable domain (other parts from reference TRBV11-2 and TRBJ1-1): EAGVAQSPRYKIIEKRQSVAFWCNPISGHATLYWYQQILGQGPKLLIQFQNNGVVDDSQLPKDRFSAERLKGVDSTLKIQPAKLEDSAVYLCASSLPQRTALNTEAFFGQGTRLTVV.

CDR3 nucleotide sequence: TGTGCCAGCAGGGGGACAGGGATAATTGGAAACACCATATATTTT. Protein sequence: CASRGTGIIGNTIYF. The chain recombines TRBV6-5 with TRBJ1-3, with 9 bases fitting TRBD1. In germline, CDR1 is MNHEY, CDR2 SVGAGI. The CDR3 length is 15 residues. The junction had 6 bases not matched to a gene; V was cut back by 6 bases and J by 3 bases.

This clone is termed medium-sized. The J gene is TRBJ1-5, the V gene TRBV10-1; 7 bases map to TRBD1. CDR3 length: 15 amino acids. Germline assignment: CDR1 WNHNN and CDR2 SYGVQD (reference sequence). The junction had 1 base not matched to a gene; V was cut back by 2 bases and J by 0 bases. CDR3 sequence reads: CASSEGTVSNQPQHF. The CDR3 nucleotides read TGCGCCAGCAGTGAGGGGACAGTTAGCAATCAGCCCCAGCATTTT.

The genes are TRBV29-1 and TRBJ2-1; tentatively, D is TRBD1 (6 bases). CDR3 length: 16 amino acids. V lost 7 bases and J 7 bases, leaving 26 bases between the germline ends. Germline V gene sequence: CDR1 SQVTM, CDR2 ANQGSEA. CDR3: CSAEGKQGEAVNEQFF. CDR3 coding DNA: TGCAGCGCCGAGGGAAAACAGGGAGAGGCGGTTAATGAGCAGTTCTTC.

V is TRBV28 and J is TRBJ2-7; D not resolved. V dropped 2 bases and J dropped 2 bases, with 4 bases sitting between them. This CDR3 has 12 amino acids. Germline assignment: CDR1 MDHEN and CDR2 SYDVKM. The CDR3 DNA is TGTGCCAGCAGTTTAGTCACCTACGAGCAGTACTTC. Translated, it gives CASSLVTYEQYF.

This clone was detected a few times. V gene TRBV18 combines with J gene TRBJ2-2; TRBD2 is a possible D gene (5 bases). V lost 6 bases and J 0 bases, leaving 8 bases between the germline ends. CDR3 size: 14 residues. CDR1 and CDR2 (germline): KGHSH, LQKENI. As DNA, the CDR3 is TGTGCCAGCTCGGAGGTTTCGAACACCGGGGAGCTGTTTTTT. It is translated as CASSEVSNTGELFF.

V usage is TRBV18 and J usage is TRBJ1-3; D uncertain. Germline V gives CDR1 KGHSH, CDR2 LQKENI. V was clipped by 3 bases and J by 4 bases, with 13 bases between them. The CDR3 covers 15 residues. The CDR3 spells CASSPLLPVGNTIYF. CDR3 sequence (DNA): TGTGCCAGCTCACCTCTCCTTCCGGTGGGAAACACCATATATTTT. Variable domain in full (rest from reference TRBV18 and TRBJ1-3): NAGVMQNPRHLVRRRGQEARLRCSPMKGHSHVYWYRQLPEEGLKFMVYLQKENIIDESGMPKERFSAEFPKEGPSILRIQQVVRGDSAAYFCASSPLLPVGNTIYFGEGSWLTVV.

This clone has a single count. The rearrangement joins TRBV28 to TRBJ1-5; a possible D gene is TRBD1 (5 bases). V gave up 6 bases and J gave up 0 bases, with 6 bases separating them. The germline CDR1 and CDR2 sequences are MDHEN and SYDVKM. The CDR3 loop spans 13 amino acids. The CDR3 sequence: CASRQGSNQPQHF. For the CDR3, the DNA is TGTGCCAGCAGGCAGGGTAGCAATCAGCCCCAGCATTTT. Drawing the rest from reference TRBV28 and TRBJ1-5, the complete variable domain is DVKVTQSSRYLVKRTGEKVFLECVQDMDHENMFWYRQDPGLGLRLIYFSYDVKMKEKGDIPEGYSVSREKKERFSLILESASTNQTSMYLCASRQGSNQPQHFGDGTRLSIL.

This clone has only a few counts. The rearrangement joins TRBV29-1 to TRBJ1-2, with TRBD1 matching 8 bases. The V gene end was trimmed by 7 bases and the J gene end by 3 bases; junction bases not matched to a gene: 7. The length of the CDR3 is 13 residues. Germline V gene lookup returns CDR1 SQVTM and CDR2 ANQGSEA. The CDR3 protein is CSGSTGGDYGYTF. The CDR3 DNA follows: TGCAGCGGTTCAACAGGGGGTGACTATGGCTACACCTTC.

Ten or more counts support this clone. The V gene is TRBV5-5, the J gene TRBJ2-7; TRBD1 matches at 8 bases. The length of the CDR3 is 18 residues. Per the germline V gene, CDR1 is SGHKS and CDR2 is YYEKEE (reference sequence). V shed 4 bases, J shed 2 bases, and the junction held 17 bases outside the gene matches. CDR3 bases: TGTGCCAGCAGCCTCGAACTTTCAGGGGGCTTAAACCCCTACGAGCAGTACTTC. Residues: CASSLELSGGLNPYEQYF.

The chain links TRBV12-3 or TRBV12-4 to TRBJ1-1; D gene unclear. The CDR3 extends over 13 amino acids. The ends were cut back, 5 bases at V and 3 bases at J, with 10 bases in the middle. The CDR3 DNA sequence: TGTGCCAGCAGTCCGACATTTTACACTGAAGCTTTCTTT. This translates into CASSPTFYTEAFF.

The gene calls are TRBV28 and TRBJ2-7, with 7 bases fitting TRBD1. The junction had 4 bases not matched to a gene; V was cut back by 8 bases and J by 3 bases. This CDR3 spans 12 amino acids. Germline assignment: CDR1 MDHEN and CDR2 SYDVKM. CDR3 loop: CASRDRNYEQYF. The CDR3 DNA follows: TGTGCCAGCCGGGACAGAAACTACGAGCAGTACTTC.

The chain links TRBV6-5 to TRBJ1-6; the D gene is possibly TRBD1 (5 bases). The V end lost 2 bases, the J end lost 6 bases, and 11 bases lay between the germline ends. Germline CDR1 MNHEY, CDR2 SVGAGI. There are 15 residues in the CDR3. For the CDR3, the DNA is TGTGCCAGCAGTTACCAGGGAGCGGGTAATTCACCCCTCCACTTT. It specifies CASSYQGAGNSPLHF.

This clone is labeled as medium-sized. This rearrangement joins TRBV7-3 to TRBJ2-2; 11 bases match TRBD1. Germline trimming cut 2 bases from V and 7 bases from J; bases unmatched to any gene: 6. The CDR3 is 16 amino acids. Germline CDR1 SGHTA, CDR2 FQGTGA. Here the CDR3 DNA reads TGTGCCAGCAGCTTAGGACAGGGGGCGGTTGACGGGGAGCTGTTTTTT. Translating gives CASSLGQGAVDGELFF.

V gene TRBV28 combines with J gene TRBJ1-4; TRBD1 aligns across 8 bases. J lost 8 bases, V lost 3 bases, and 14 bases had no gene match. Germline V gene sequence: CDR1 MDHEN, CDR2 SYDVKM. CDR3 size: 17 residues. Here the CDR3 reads CASSLRGVDRDGEKLFF. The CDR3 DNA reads TGTGCCAGCAGTTTGAGAGGGGTGGACAGGGATGGGGAAAAACTGTTTTTT.

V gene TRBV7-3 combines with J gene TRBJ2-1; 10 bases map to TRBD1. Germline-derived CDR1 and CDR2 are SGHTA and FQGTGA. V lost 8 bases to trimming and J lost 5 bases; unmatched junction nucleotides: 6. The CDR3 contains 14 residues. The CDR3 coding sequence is TGTGCCAGCTGCCGGGACAGGGGTCACAATGAGCAGTTCTTC. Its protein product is CASCRDRGHNEQFF.

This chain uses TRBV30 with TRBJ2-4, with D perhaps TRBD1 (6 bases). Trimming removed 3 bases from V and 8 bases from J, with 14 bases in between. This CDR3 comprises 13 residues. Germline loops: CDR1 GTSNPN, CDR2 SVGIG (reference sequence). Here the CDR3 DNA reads TGTGCCTGGAGCGACAGGTTGGTGGACATTCAGTACTTC. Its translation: CAWSDRLVDIQYF.

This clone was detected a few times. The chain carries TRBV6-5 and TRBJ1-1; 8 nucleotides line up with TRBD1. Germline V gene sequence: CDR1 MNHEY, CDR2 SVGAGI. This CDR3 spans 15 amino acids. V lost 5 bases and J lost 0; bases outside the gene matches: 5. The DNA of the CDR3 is TGTGCCAGCAGTCCGCAGGGGGCGTTGAACACTGAAGCTTTCTTT. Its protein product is CASSPQGALNTEAFF.

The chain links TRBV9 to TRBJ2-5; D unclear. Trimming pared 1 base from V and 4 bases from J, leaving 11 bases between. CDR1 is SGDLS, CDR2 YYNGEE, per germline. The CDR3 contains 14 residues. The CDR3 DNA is TGTGCCAGCAGCGTACTCCCCGTCTCAGAGACCCAGTACTTC. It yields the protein CASSVLPVSETQYF.

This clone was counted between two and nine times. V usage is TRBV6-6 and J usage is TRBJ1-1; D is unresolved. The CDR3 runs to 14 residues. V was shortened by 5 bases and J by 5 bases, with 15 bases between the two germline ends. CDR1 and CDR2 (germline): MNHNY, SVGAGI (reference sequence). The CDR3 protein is CASSPSGSETEAFF. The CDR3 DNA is TGTGCCAGCAGTCCTTCGGGGTCGGAGACTGAAGCTTTCTTT.

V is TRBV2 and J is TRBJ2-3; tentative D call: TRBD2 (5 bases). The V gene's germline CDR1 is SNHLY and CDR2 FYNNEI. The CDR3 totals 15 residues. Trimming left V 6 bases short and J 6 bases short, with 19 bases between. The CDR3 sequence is CASRPTDWAVDTQYF. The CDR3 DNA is TGTGCCAGCAGGCCCACGGACTGGGCCGTGGATACGCAGTATTTT.

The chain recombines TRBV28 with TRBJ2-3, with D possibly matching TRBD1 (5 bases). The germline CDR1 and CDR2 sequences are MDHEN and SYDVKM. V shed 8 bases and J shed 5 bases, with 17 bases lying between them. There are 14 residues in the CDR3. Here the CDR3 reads CASLNYGAGDTQYF. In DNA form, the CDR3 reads TGTGCCAGCTTAAATTATGGGGCAGGAGATACGCAGTATTTT.

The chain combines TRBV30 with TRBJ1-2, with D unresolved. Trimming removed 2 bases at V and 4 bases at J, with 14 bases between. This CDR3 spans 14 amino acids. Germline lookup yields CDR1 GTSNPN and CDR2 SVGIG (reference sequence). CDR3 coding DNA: TGTGCCTGGAGTATGCGGAATTTCGGCTATGGCTACACCTTC. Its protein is CAWSMRNFGYGYTF.